Below, 13 T cell receptor beta chains from the same sample are listed, as sequenced in a study of blood T cell repertoires in COVID-19. Measured with immunoSEQ multiplex PCR; TCRdb has only the in-frame clones, and not every one. The sample includes roughly 170,000 clones, about nine tenths of them seen just once. Input material: peripheral blood. The receptors shown here come from a man in his sixties or seventies with active or convalescent COVID-19.

V and J are TRBV7-9 and TRBJ1-1; 8 bases match TRBD1. This CDR3 spans 14 amino acids. Germline CDR1 SEHNR, CDR2 FQNEAQ (reference sequence). With 3 bases clipped from V and 1 base from J, the junction kept 1 base outside the gene matches. CDR3 residues: CASSLTGANTEAFF. The CDR3 DNA follows: TGTGCCAGCAGCTTGACAGGGGCGAACACTGAAGCTTTCTTT.

The chain carries TRBV13 and TRBJ1-4; D is perhaps TRBD1 (6 bases). Trimming took 7 bases from V and 0 from J, leaving 18 bases between them. This CDR3 comprises 17 residues. The germline V gene encodes CDR1 PRHDT and CDR2 FYEKMQ (reference sequence). Here the CDR3 reads CASTVTGGGTTNEKLFF. CDR3 DNA sequence: TGTGCCAGCACCGTAACGGGAGGGGGTACAACTAATGAAAAACTGTTTTTT.

The J gene is TRBJ2-7, the V gene TRBV27; TRBD2 matches at 8 bases. This CDR3 region has 15 residues. CDR1 is MNHEY, CDR2 SMNVEV, per germline (reference sequence). V dropped 4 bases and J dropped 0; count of bases not matched to a gene: 5. The CDR3: CASSSLGGGSYEQYF. For the CDR3, the DNA is TGTGCCAGCAGTTCCCTCGGGGGGGGCTCCTACGAGCAGTACTTC.

This sequence joins TRBV7-2 and TRBJ2-7; 9 nucleotides match TRBD1. This CDR3 spans 16 amino acids. V lost 5 bases to trimming and J lost 2 bases; unmatched junction nucleotides: 10. Germline CDR1 and CDR2: SGHTA and FQGNSA. The CDR3 coding sequence is TGTGCCAGCAGCCGGCCCCGGGACAGGGACACCTACGAGCAGTACTTC. It yields the protein CASSRPRDRDTYEQYF.

This sequence joins TRBV19 and TRBJ2-1, with TRBD2 matching over 7 bases. CDR3 length: 15 amino acids. Germline CDR1 is LNHDA and CDR2 is SQIVND (reference sequence). The junction had 10 bases not matched to a gene; V was cut back by 6 bases and J by 5 bases. The chain's CDR3 is CASSRIRTRDNEQFF. Here the CDR3 DNA reads TGTGCCAGTAGCCGAATCAGGACTAGGGACAATGAGCAGTTCTTC.

The chain joins TRBV12-3 or TRBV12-4 to TRBJ2-7, with a weak D call TRBD1 (6 bases). The CDR3 runs 13 residues. Trimming shortened V by 7 bases and J by 7 bases, and 17 bases separated the two germline ends. The CDR3 region is CASIQGQLGEQYF. In DNA form, the CDR3 reads TGTGCCAGCATCCAAGGACAGCTAGGGGAGCAGTACTTC.

J is TRBJ1-5 and V is TRBV12-5; 7 bases agree with TRBD1. Trimming removed 9 bases from V and 5 bases from J; junction bases left unmatched: 7. The CDR3 extends over 13 amino acids. Per germline, CDR1 LGHNT and CDR2 FRNRAP. CDR3 amino acids: CASRGQMHQPQHF. CDR3 bases: TGTGCTAGCAGGGGACAGATGCATCAGCCCCAGCATTTT.

This clone appeared a single time. V gene TRBV3-1 (or the pseudogene TRBV3-2) combines with J gene TRBJ2-7, with TRBD2 matching 7 bases. The J segment lost 0 bases and the V segment lost 4 bases, leaving 3 bases of the junction unmatched. CDR1 is LGHDT and CDR2 is YNNKEL in the germline V gene (reference sequence). The CDR3 is 14 residues long. The CDR3 bases are TGTGCCAGCAGCCGGCGGGGGAGCTCCTACGAGCAGTACTTC. Encoded protein: CASSRRGSSYEQYF.

The chain has TRBV27 and TRBJ2-3; 8 positions agree with TRBD1. The junction had 8 bases not matched to a gene; V was cut back by 6 bases and J by 3 bases. The CDR3 covers 15 residues. Per germline, CDR1 MNHEY and CDR2 SMNVEV (reference sequence). The CDR3 loop reads CASRLFRGLTDTQYF. As DNA, the CDR3 is TGTGCCAGCAGACTTTTCAGGGGGCTGACAGATACGCAGTATTTT.

This chain joins TRBV19 and TRBJ2-1; no clear D. Germline CDR1 is LNHDA and CDR2 is SQIVND (reference sequence). There are 17 residues in the CDR3. V lost 3 bases to trimming and J lost 0 bases, with 15 bases between them. In DNA form, the CDR3 reads TGTGCCAGTAGTATTTCTCGCCACAAGTTCTCCTACAATGAGCAGTTCTTC. It encodes CASSISRHKFSYNEQFF.

This clone was observed once. The V call is TRBV19, the J call TRBJ2-5, with TRBD2 identical over 10 bases. Germline trimming cut 5 bases from V and 5 bases from J; bases unmatched to any gene: 11. The CDR3 covers 16 residues. Per the germline V gene, CDR1 is LNHDA and CDR2 is SQIVND (reference sequence). CDR3 sequence reads: CASSAKRGGFGETQYF. The CDR3 DNA is TGTGCCAGTAGTGCGAAGCGGGGGGGCTTTGGTGAGACCCAGTACTTC.

The chain couples TRBV28 to TRBJ1-4; D possibly corresponds to TRBD1 (5 bases). Trimming took off 9 bases at V and 4 bases at J, with 12 bases between the two ends. Germline CDR1 reads MDHEN; CDR2 reads SYDVKM. This CDR3 contains 13 residues. CDR3 sequence reads: CASGGGLNEKLFF. CDR3 in DNA: TGTGCCAGTGGGGGGGGACTTAATGAAAAACTGTTTTTT.

The chain is built from TRBV11-2 and TRBJ1-6; 7 bases align to TRBD1. Germline assignment: CDR1 SGHAT and CDR2 FQNNGV. This CDR3 spans 16 amino acids. Unmatched junction bases numbered 10, after V lost 2 bases and J lost 9 bases. The CDR3 is CASSLQQQGLGSPLHF. The CDR3 DNA reads TGTGCCAGCAGCTTACAGCAACAGGGGCTTGGTTCACCCCTCCACTTT. Supplemented by reference TRBV11-2 and TRBJ1-6, the full variable domain reads EAGVAQSPRYKIIEKRQSVAFWCNPISGHATLYWYQQILGQGPKLLIQFQNNGVVDDSQLPKDRFSAERLKGVDSTLKIQPAKLEDSAVYLCASSLQQQGLGSPLHFGNGTRLTVT.